These 21 T cell receptor beta chains were sequenced from one sample in a study of blood T cell repertoires in COVID-19. Sequencing used immunoSEQ multiplex PCR; TCRdb keeps in-frame clones, though not all of them. The sample includes about 360,000 clones, approximately 86% seen only once; the top ten take just over 7%. Sequenced material: peripheral blood. Source of these receptors: a woman aged 60-75 years with COVID-19, enrolled during active disease.

The rearrangement links TRBV7-8 to TRBJ2-7; TRBD2 matches 13 bases. This CDR3 comprises 18 residues. Germline values: CDR1 SGHVS, CDR2 FQNEAQ. J gave up 3 bases and V 4 bases, and 12 bases lay outside the gene matches. The CDR3 DNA sequence: TGTGCCAGCAGCTCACTACTAGCGGGGGGGCCATCGCTCTACGAGCAGTACTTC. Residues: CASSSLLAGGPSLYEQYF.

The rearrangement links TRBV9 to TRBJ1-6; D gene unclear. There are 16 residues in the CDR3. V lost 0 bases and J lost 1, with 8 bases in between. Per germline, CDR1 SGDLS and CDR2 YYNGEE. The CDR3 nucleotides are TGTGCCAGCAGCGTAGGGGCTGGGTCCTATAATTCACCCCTCCACTTT. The encoded protein is CASSVGAGSYNSPLHF.

The chain couples TRBV7-2 to TRBJ1-3; no reliable D call. The CDR3 has 16 residues. Germline lookup yields CDR1 SGHTA and CDR2 FQGNSA. Trimming left V 4 bases short and J 9 bases short, with 22 bases between. The CDR3 region is CASSSMFGGQRVTIYF. CDR3 coding DNA: TGTGCCAGCAGCTCCATGTTCGGTGGTCAGAGGGTCACCATATATTTT.

The genes are TRBV14 and TRBJ2-1; D may be TRBD1 (5 bases). Germline values: CDR1 SGHDN, CDR2 FVKESK. V gave up 8 bases and J gave up 3 bases, with 20 bases separating them. CDR3 length: 16 amino acids. The CDR3 DNA sequence: TGTGCCAGCGGTATACAGGCCAGCTCCTACTACAATGAGCAGTTCTTC. It is translated as CASGIQASSYYNEQFF.

V and J are TRBV30 and TRBJ2-4; 8 bases agree with TRBD2. The CDR3 has 15 residues. The germline V gene encodes CDR1 GTSNPN and CDR2 SVGIG (reference sequence). Trimming removed 0 bases from V and 10 bases from J; junction bases left unmatched: 11. This CDR3 is CAWSVRDGGAWIQYF. CDR3 DNA sequence: TGTGCCTGGAGTGTACGGGACGGGGGGGCCTGGATTCAGTACTTC.

This sequence joins TRBV30 and TRBJ1-2; maybe TRBD1 (5 bases). The ends were cut back, 2 bases at V and 5 bases at J, with 15 bases in the middle. The CDR3 totals 14 residues. Germline V lookup: CDR1 GTSNPN, CDR2 SVGIG (reference sequence). In nucleotides, the CDR3 is TGTGCCTGGAGTCCTCAGGGAAGGCCTTATGGCTACACCTTC. Its translation: CAWSPQGRPYGYTF.

The chain has TRBV7-9 and TRBJ2-7; 9 bases agree with TRBD1. Germline V gene sequence: CDR1 SEHNR, CDR2 FQNEAQ (reference sequence). The CDR3 is 15 residues long. V lost 4 bases and J lost 1; bases outside the gene matches: 5. CDR3 nucleotides: TGTGCCAGCAGCTCCCCCGGGACAGGGTCCTACGAGCAGTACTTC. Translated: CASSSPGTGSYEQYF.

The chain links TRBV4-1 to TRBJ2-1; TRBD2 matches 9 bases. Germline V gene data show CDR1 as MGHRA and CDR2 as YSYEKL. The ends lost 0 bases at V and 3 bases at J; junction bases unmatched: 3. The CDR3 totals 16 residues. The DNA of the CDR3 is TGCGCCAGCAGCCAAGAAGAGCGGGGGGTCTACAATGAGCAGTTCTTC. Translation gives CASSQEERGVYNEQFF.

J is TRBJ1-2 and V is TRBV6-1; TRBD1 aligns across 9 bases. Losses at the gene ends were 3 bases for V and 5 bases for J; bases not matched to a gene: 13. The germline CDR1 and CDR2 sequences are MNHNS and SASEGT. The length of the CDR3 is 17 residues. The CDR3 here is CASSDSGTGKRLYGYTF. The CDR3 DNA sequence: TGTGCCAGCAGTGATTCCGGGACAGGGAAGCGGTTGTATGGCTACACCTTC.

J is TRBJ2-7 and V is TRBV18; D ambiguous. Per the germline V gene, CDR1 is KGHSH and CDR2 is LQKENI. The CDR3 is made up of 15 amino acids. Trimming stripped 0 bases from V and 0 bases from J, with 9 bases between. Here the CDR3 DNA reads TGTGCCAGCTCACCACCATCCCTCAGCTCCTACGAGCAGTACTTC. Protein: CASSPPSLSSYEQYF. Complete variable domain (other parts from reference TRBV18 and TRBJ2-7): NAGVMQNPRHLVRRRGQEARLRCSPMKGHSHVYWYRQLPEEGLKFMVYLQKENIIDESGMPKERFSAEFPKEGPSILRIQQVVRGDSAAYFCASSPPSLSSYEQYFGPGTRLTVT.

The chain couples TRBV15 to TRBJ1-5; tentative D call: TRBD1 (6 bases). Trimming stripped 1 base from V and 0 bases from J, with 10 bases between. The CDR3 consists of 16 residues. Germline loops: CDR1 LNHNV, CDR2 YYDKDF (reference sequence). CDR3 sequence (DNA): TGTGCCACCAGCAGAGGCACAGGGTATAGCAATCAGCCCCAGCATTTT. Its protein product is CATSRGTGYSNQPQHF.

The chain has TRBV19 and TRBJ1-6, with 7 bases matching TRBD1. V shed 3 bases and J 1 base; nucleotides not matched to a gene: 6. The CDR3 covers 17 residues. Germline V lookup: CDR1 LNHDA, CDR2 SQIVND (reference sequence). The CDR3 DNA sequence: TGTGCCAGTAGTATTTCGGCAGGGGGGTCCTATAATTCACCCCTCCACTTT. As protein: CASSISAGGSYNSPLHF.

The chain combines TRBV7-2 with TRBJ2-1; tentative D call: TRBD2 (5 bases). The V and J ends lost 3 bases and 5 bases respectively, with 17 bases between them. The CDR3 is 16 residues long. Germline-derived CDR1 and CDR2 are SGHTA and FQGNSA. The DNA for the CDR3 is TGTGCCAGCAGCTTCCCCGCGACTCAACTAGACAATGAGCAGTTCTTC. Translating gives CASSFPATQLDNEQFF. Combining the CDR3 with reference TRBV7-2 and TRBJ2-1 gives the whole variable domain GAGVSQSPSNKVTEKGKDVELRCDPISGHTALYWYRQSLGQGLEFLIYFQGNSAPDKSGLPSDRFSAERTGGSVSTLTIQRTQQEDSAVYLCASSFPATQLDNEQFFGPGTRLTVL.

V is TRBV3-1 (or the pseudogene TRBV3-2) and J is TRBJ2-7; a possible D gene is TRBD1 (5 bases). CDR3 length: 14 amino acids. The germline CDR1 and CDR2 sequences are LGHDT and YNNKEL (reference sequence). V was pared by 1 base and J by 5 bases, with 12 bases between. CDR3: CASSQGGYIDEQYF. In DNA form, the CDR3 reads TGTGCCAGCAGCCAAGGGGGCTATATCGACGAGCAGTACTTC.

CDR3 sequence: CASSPDSAYNEQFF. The CDR3, as DNA: TGTGCCAGCAGCCCGGACTCAGCCTACAATGAGCAGTTCTTC. The chain has TRBV7-3 and TRBJ2-1; D might be TRBD2 (5 bases). This CDR3 has 14 residues. V lost 5 bases and J 2 bases, leaving 10 bases between the germline ends. Germline V gene data show CDR1 as SGHTA and CDR2 as FQGTGA.

The chain has TRBV11-2 and TRBJ2-7, with 9 bases fitting TRBD1. J was trimmed by 6 bases and V by 4 bases; bases with no gene match: 4. Germline V lookup: CDR1 SGHAT, CDR2 FQNNGV. CDR3 size: 13 residues. CDR3: CASSSGQGSEQYF. In nucleotides, the CDR3 is TGTGCCAGCAGCTCCGGACAGGGGTCCGAGCAGTACTTC.

This chain links TRBV6-8 with TRBJ2-2; TRBD2 matches 9 bases. From germline, CDR1 is MNHGY and CDR2 SAAAGT. Unmatched junction bases numbered 13, after V lost 4 bases and J lost 4 bases. This CDR3 is built from 18 residues. The DNA of the CDR3 is TGTGCCAGCAGTTGGGCTAGCGGGGACGCTTTAGTCACCGGGGAGCTGTTTTTT. Protein: CASSWASGDALVTGELFF.

The genes are TRBV6-5 and TRBJ2-5; 7 bases fit TRBD1. The germline V gene encodes CDR1 MNHEY and CDR2 SVGAGI. This CDR3 region has 14 residues. V gave up 7 bases and J gave up 2 bases; unmatched junction bases: 7. This CDR3 reads CASKRGRGQETQYF. The CDR3 nucleotides are TGTGCCAGCAAGCGCGGCAGGGGGCAAGAGACCCAGTACTTC.

A few counts support this clone. This chain joins TRBV7-2 and TRBJ2-7, with D possibly being TRBD2 (7 bases). This CDR3 spans 15 amino acids. The germline V gene has CDR1 SGHTA and CDR2 FQGNSA. V was cut by 1 base and J by 3 bases, with 13 bases left in between. The CDR3 region is CASSLVRGAIYEQYF. CDR3 in DNA: TGTGCCAGCAGCTTAGTCCGGGGGGCCATCTACGAGCAGTACTTC.

The genes are TRBV9 and TRBJ1-2; 10 bases are a match to TRBD1. With 0 bases clipped from V and 4 bases from J, the junction kept 3 bases outside the gene matches. The CDR3 runs to 15 residues. Germline values: CDR1 SGDLS, CDR2 YYNGEE. The CDR3 here is CASSVGDRGAYGYTF. CDR3 DNA: TGTGCCAGCAGCGTAGGGGACAGGGGAGCCTATGGCTACACCTTC. The entire variable domain, with the rest obtained from reference TRBV9 and TRBJ1-2, is as follows: DSGVTQTPKHLITATGQRVTLRCSPRSGDLSVYWYQQSLDQGLQFLIQYYNGEERAKGNILERFSAQQFPDLHSELNLSSLELGDSALYFCASSVGDRGAYGYTFGSGTRLTVV.

The chain couples TRBV7-9 to TRBJ1-2, with D perhaps matching TRBD1 (6 bases). Germline assignment: CDR1 SEHNR and CDR2 FQNEAQ (reference sequence). This CDR3 is 16 amino acids long. Trimming took 4 bases from V and 0 from J, leaving 15 bases between them. CDR3 in amino acids: CASSSRWTVANYGYTF. The DNA of the CDR3 is TGTGCCAGCAGCTCTAGGTGGACAGTAGCTAACTATGGCTACACCTTC.